The 8 T cell receptor beta chains below all came from one sample that was sequenced in a study of T cell changes during pregnancy in multiple sclerosis. Profiling relied on immunoSEQ multiplex PCR, and the TCRdb table lists in-frame clones only, not all of them. The sample consists of 95,000 to 110,000 clones, 85% to 95% of them appearing once. The source was peripheral blood, collected in the third trimester of pregnancy. Receptors originate from a female donor in good health, enrolled as a control in a pregnancy study.

V and J are TRBV30 and TRBJ1-6, with D maybe TRBD1 (5 bases). Trimming stripped 0 bases from V and 7 bases from J, with 19 bases between. The CDR3 runs 17 residues. Germline CDR1 and CDR2: GTSNPN and SVGIG (reference sequence). This chain's CDR3 is CAWSVGVNRQINSPLHF. The CDR3 DNA follows: TGTGCCTGGAGTGTAGGGGTCAACCGACAGATAAATTCACCCCTCCACTTT.

This sequence joins TRBV6-1 and TRBJ2-2, with no clear D. Deletions cut 9 bases from V and 5 bases from J, with 16 bases between. The CDR3 contains 14 residues. Looked up from germline, CDR1 is MNHNS and CDR2 is SASEGT. The CDR3 region is CASFGPEITGELFF. The CDR3 DNA sequence: TGTGCCAGTTTTGGGCCCGAGATAACCGGGGAGCTGTTTTTT.

DNA for the CDR3: TGTGCCAGCAGCTTTGGCGGCCTCGCGCGTGGCTACACCTTC. Translated, it gives CASSFGGLARGYTF. The V call is TRBV5-8, the J call TRBJ1-2; D remains ambiguous. Germline values: CDR1 SGHTS, CDR2 YDEGEE. The V end was cut by 2 bases, the J end by 7 bases, with 15 bases between. The CDR3 totals 14 residues.

The rearrangement uses TRBV7-3 and TRBJ2-1; 8 bases align to TRBD2. Germline CDR1 and CDR2: SGHTA and FQGTGA. The ends lost 1 base at V and 6 bases at J; junction bases unmatched: 5. This CDR3 is 15 amino acids long. CDR3 loop: CASSLSPGGINEQFF. CDR3 DNA: TGTGCCAGCAGCTTAAGTCCGGGGGGGATCAATGAGCAGTTCTTC.

This clone appeared a single time. This chain uses TRBV4-1 with TRBJ1-1; 9 bases match TRBD1. The V and J ends lost 2 bases and 4 bases, in that order; junction bases with no gene match: 5. Germline values: CDR1 MGHRA, CDR2 YSYEKL. The CDR3 has 15 residues. The CDR3 here is CASSQTGQGGTEAFF. The DNA of the CDR3 is TGCGCCAGCAGCCAAACGGGACAGGGAGGCACTGAAGCTTTCTTT.

The V and J genes are TRBV5-5 and TRBJ2-1, with 9 bases that match TRBD1. CDR1 SGHKS and CDR2 YYEKEE come from the germline V gene (reference sequence). The CDR3 is 16 amino acids. With V trimmed by 1 base and J by 7 bases, 9 bases remained unmatched. The CDR3 reads CASSLRGTGSWNEQFF. The CDR3 DNA follows: TGTGCCAGCAGCTTGCGTGGGACAGGGTCTTGGAATGAGCAGTTCTTC.

The chain couples TRBV6-5 to TRBJ2-3; 8 nucleotides line up with TRBD1. The germline gives CDR1 MNHEY, CDR2 SVGAGI. CDR3 length equals 15 residues. After removal of 6 bases from V and 4 bases from J, the junction contained 9 bases not matched to a gene. The CDR3 DNA reads as TGTGCCAGCAGAAGCACAGGGGGAGGCGCAGATACGCAGTATTTT. Protein: CASRSTGGGADTQYF.

V and J are TRBV2 and TRBJ2-7, with D possibly matching TRBD1 (5 bases). The CDR3 has 14 residues. V lost 4 bases and J lost 0, with 10 bases in between. Germline-derived CDR1 and CDR2 are SNHLY and FYNNEI. The CDR3, as DNA: TGTGCCAGCAGTGCGAGACAGACCTCCTACGAGCAGTACTTC. It specifies CASSARQTSYEQYF.